This T cell receptor (beta chain) stems from a study of control samples from healthy donors and cancer patients. V was clipped by 4 bases and J by 9 bases, with 11 bases between them. The CDR3 is made up of 13 amino acids. Germline V gene lookup returns CDR1 SGHKS and CDR2 YYEKEE (reference sequence). TCRdb keeps only in-frame clones here, not all; method: immunoSEQ multiplex PCR. The table has fewer than 200,000 clones, roughly 95% seen once. The receptor was isolated from a woman aged 60 to 75 in good health. V and J are TRBV5-5 and TRBJ1-6; possibly TRBD1 for D (5 bases). Sequenced: blood. CDR3 residues: CASSIGGVSPLHF. The CDR3 DNA sequence: TGTGCCAGCAGCATCGGAGGGGTTTCACCCCTCCACTTT.